This T cell receptor (beta chain) came from a study of T-cell reconstitution after alpha-beta-depleted transplantation in children. Study observations and caveats: Once a year had passed after transplant, T-cell counts and diversity came mostly from newly produced T cells. Two months or so post-transplant, alpha-beta T cells reportedly derived from several hundred expanded graft clones. Some patients' high day-60 TCRbeta diversity was traced to surviving recipient T cells and thymic progenitors.

It was with unique molecular identifiers that the TCRbeta library was prepared. In TCRdb, the PCR reads were re-called with MiXCR into one record per CDR3 protein. The profile shows 300,000 to 400,000 distinct CDR3 sequences, roughly 16% of them singletons. Trimming took off 1 base at V and 7 bases at J, with 14 bases between the two ends. CDR1 and CDR2 (germline): SQVTM, ANQGSEA. The CDR3 consists of 14 residues. In regard to this clonotype: What it binds is not known.

The chain has TRBV29-1 and TRBJ2-1; tentatively, D is TRBD1 (6 bases). The sequence was obtained from a male patient aged 2-10 years who had a stem cell transplant for acute lymphoblastic leukemia, so the T cells may come from the graft donor. Specimen: PBMCs, mostly from graft donor cells, collected 360 days after TCRalphabeta/CD19-depleted stem cell transplant. The CDR3 region has the DNA TGCAGCGTTGAAGGTTCAGGGGCTTGGAATGAGCAGTTCTTC. Encoded protein: CSVEGSGAWNEQFF.